The entry below describes one T cell receptor beta chain. Which antigen it targets is not known. Qualities for individual bases were not recorded, and no much larger clone is one base off. This specimen belongs to a study of T cells in Graves' hyperthyroidism and ophthalmopathy (dated by TCRdb to between 2018 and 2021). Background for the entire study: Peripheral blood was sampled at the time of initial diagnosis, prior to any treatment. Thyroid tissue and blood T-cell repertoires from roughly 6 Graves' hyperthyroidism patients were also compared in the study. For training and testing, the 100 or so patients in the discovery cohort were randomly divided in a 7:3 ratio. To identify TCR V-J signatures that set the groups apart, the researchers used a discovery cohort of more than 95 patients, made up of about 44 with Graves' ophthalmopathy and 55 to 65 with stable Graves' hyperthyroidism. TCR Vbeta CDR3 sequencing of 120 to 150 peripheral blood samples (approximately 44 ophthalmopathy, 75 or so hyperthyroidism and about 17 progressor patients) is reported in the paper. After sampling, hyperthyroidism patients received methimazole starting at 30 mg daily, and ophthalmopathy patients received high-dose intravenous methylprednisolone. Whether ophthalmopathy could be predicted prospectively was tested in an independent validation cohort made up of 18 to 20 hyperthyroidism patients plus 17 patients who later progressed to ophthalmopathy.

TCR beta CDR3 regions were amplified from RNA transcripts. A first-round RT-PCR of the TCR CDR3 used the HTBI primer set with the Qiagen OneStep RT-PCR kit. A second multiplex PCR round built the libraries, followed by size selection and purification. The libraries were sequenced on an Illumina HiSeq2000 using paired-end 100 bp reads. As for the original processing: SOAPnuke was used to process the raw data, removing reads that contained adapters or uncalled bases, had a mean Phred below 15, or lacked an exact match to the constant primer or identifier. High-quality paired reads were merged with COPE v1.2.5, and unique nucleotide sequences were defined as clonotypes. MiTCR v1.1 was used to align clonotypes to the IMGT TRBV, TRBD and TRBJ reference segments. The analysis included only V-J combinations with a frequency above 0.0001, which together covered around 99% of the repertoires. The TCS score was defined as the ratio of F50 (clonal expansion) to E x V (chaos), calculated using BLOSUM62-based TCRdist between CDR3 peptides within each V-J. Welch's t-statistics and random forest reduced fewer than 600 V-J features to roughly 13, which were used in a naive Bayes classifier (R e1071). TCRdb reworked the public reads: Q25 trimming with fastp, MiXCR clone assembly, productive beta chains retained. Every CDR3 protein is listed once, alongside the most common genes and DNA of its rows. Here the V and J calls rest on TCRdb's processing, not on the authors' analysis. A total of some 770,000 distinct CDR3 sequences appear in this sample, about 17% of them only once. The biggest ten clones account for around 8.1% of the sample.

Graves' hyperthyroidism was defined as stable when no progression to ophthalmopathy occurred over 18 months of follow-up. The hyperthyroidism patients were between 18 and 65 years old and newly diagnosed, with a disease duration of less than 2 months. Any patient with an uncontrolled infection, another autoimmune disease, pregnancy or lactation was excluded. Diagnoses relied on clinical symptoms, serum thyroxine and TRAb, thyroid ultrasound and orbital computed tomography. Ficoll-Paque density gradient centrifugation was used to isolate PBMCs from 8 to 10 ml of fresh peripheral blood. Total RNA was extracted using Trizol reagent, and RNA quality was assessed on an Agilent 2100 Bioanalyzer. The research as a whole found: Sample size was not statistically predetermined, and investigators were not blinded to group allocation. Most expanded thyroid clonotypes (frequency above 0.001) were also detected in blood, suggesting blood repertoires may reflect thyroid immune responses. In validation, the model predicted progression to ophthalmopathy a median of roughly 6.1 months before onset, with roughly 71% sensitivity and around 76% specificity. Ophthalmopathy was separated from stable hyperthyroidism by a 13 V-J signature model, with 87.88% sensitivity and about 81% specificity obtained in cross-validation and 80%/75% obtained in testing.

The source of this sequence is a young man with Graves' hyperthyroidism. Sequenced sample: blood.

For the CDR3, the sequence is CASSLQGALYEQYF. DNA sequence: TGTGCCAGCAGCTTACAGGGGGCGTTGTACGAGCAGTACTTC. This sequence uses TRBV7-3 and TRBJ2-7; 8 middle bases align to TRBD1. The CDR3 runs 14 amino acids, cysteine and phenylalanine included. Only CDR3 DNA remains: 42 bases, in frame from the first base. Trimming takes 2 bases off V and 4 bases off J; junction bases not matched to a gene: 4. Per the germline V gene, SGHTA is the CDR1 and FQGTGA is the CDR2.